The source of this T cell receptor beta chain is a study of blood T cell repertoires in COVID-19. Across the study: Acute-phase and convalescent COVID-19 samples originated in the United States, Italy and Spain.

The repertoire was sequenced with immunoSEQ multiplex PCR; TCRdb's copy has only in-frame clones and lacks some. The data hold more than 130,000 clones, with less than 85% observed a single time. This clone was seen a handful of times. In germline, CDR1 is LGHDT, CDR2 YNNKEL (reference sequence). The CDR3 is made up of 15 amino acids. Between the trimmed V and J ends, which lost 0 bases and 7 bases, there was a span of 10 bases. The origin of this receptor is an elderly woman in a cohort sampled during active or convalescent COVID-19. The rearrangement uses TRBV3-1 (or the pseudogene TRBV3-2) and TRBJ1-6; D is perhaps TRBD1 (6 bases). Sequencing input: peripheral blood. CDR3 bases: TGTGCCAGCAGCCAAGAATGGCAGGGGAATTCACCCCTCCACTTT. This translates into CASSQEWQGNSPLHF.